This entry describes one T cell receptor (beta chain). Its antigen is not known. Produced via immunoSEQ multiplex PCR; TCRdb's table is partial and in-frame only. The sample gives about 38,000 clones, more than 75% of which show up once; about 2.7% is in the top ten. The source of the sample is a study of vaccination effects on CD4 cells after COVID-19. Overall study results and limits: Missing from the study were early post-infection timepoints, and its convalescent patients were few. Marked clonal contraction was seen late after vaccination (in both infection- and vaccine-induced clones).

The culture ran for around ten days before CD4+ T cells were isolated. This CDR3 region has 15 residues. Unmatched junction bases numbered 6, after V lost 6 bases and J lost 0 bases. In germline, CDR1 is MNHEY, CDR2 SVGAGI. This sequence was found in a human donor who received a COVID-19 vaccine. The V and J genes are TRBV6-5 and TRBJ2-3; 7 bases map to TRBD2. The sample in question was CD4+ T cells from PBMCs cultured without peptide, obtained before COVID-19 vaccination. CDR3 protein: CASSRTRPSTDTQYF. The CDR3 DNA follows: TGTGCCAGCAGCAGGACTAGGCCGAGCACAGATACGCAGTATTTT.